Given below is one T cell receptor (beta chain) in context. Its matching antigen is unknown. This sample stems from a study of T cells in Graves' hyperthyroidism and ophthalmopathy. Study-level findings and limits: Classification by a 13 V-J model distinguished ophthalmopathy from stable hyperthyroidism. Model output signaled ophthalmopathy a median approximately six months ahead of onset.

Amplified TCR beta CDR3 regions came from RNA transcripts. During a first-round RT-PCR of the TCR CDR3, the HTBI primer set was used. Via MiXCR, TCRdb re-called the multiplex PCR reads, giving one row per CDR3 protein. The profile shows approximately 600,000 distinct CDR3 sequences, about a fifth of them singletons. Using approximately 10 ml of fresh peripheral blood, PBMCs were prepared. Trimming took off 6 bases at V and 3 bases at J, with 11 bases between the two ends. Germline V gene sequence: CDR1 MNHEY, CDR2 SVGEGT. The CDR3 has 13 amino acids. Specimen: blood. This TCR derives from a man younger than 45 with Graves' ophthalmopathy. The V call is TRBV6-2 or TRBV6-3, the J call TRBJ1-2; a weak D match, TRBD1 (6 bases). DNA for the CDR3: TGTGCCAGCAGAATGGACAGCGACTATGGCTACACCTTC. Residues: CASRMDSDYGYTF.